This TCR beta chain was obtained from a study of blood T cell repertoires in COVID-19. Germline loops: CDR1 SGHRS, CDR2 YFSETQ. This CDR3 is 11 amino acids long. The V end was cut by 3 bases, the J end by 6 bases, with 6 bases between. The repertoire was sequenced with immunoSEQ multiplex PCR; TCRdb's copy has only in-frame clones and lacks some. Among about 140,000 clones, approximately 90% were seen once, and the ten largest hold approximately 0.95%. The clonotype originates from a woman aged 50 to 60 with acute or convalescent COVID-19. Input material: peripheral blood. V usage is TRBV5-1 and J usage is TRBJ1-1, with D unresolved. The CDR3 protein is CASSSGAEAFF. CDR3 nucleotide sequence: TGCGCCAGCAGCTCCGGGGCTGAAGCTTTCTTT.